One and the same sample provided the 17 T cell receptor beta chains below, sequenced in a study of blood T cell repertoires in COVID-19. Method: immunoSEQ multiplex PCR; TCRdb's copy keeps in-frame clones and lacks some. The table lists roughly 80,000 clones, 88% of them singletons. The specimen was peripheral blood. These receptor sequences come from a human donor in a cohort sampled during active COVID-19.

The chain combines TRBV7-3 with TRBJ2-5; 15 bases line up with TRBD2. Germline V gene data show CDR1 as SGHTA and CDR2 as FQGTGA. Germline trimming cut 5 bases from V and 2 bases from J; bases unmatched to any gene: 6. The CDR3 has 17 residues. The CDR3 coding sequence is TGTGCCAGCAGCCCGGGGACTAGCGGGGGGACACAAGAGACCCAGTACTTC. Translated, it gives CASSPGTSGGTQETQYF. The full variable domain, in which reference TRBV7-3 and TRBJ2-5 provide the parts outside the CDR3, is GAGVSQTPSNKVTEKGKYVELRCDPISGHTALYWYRQSLGQGPEFLIYFQGTGAADDSGLPNDRFFAVRPEGSVSTLKIQRTERGDSAVYLCASSPGTSGGTQETQYFGPGTRLLVL.

This sequence joins TRBV24-1 and TRBJ1-3, with D perhaps matching TRBD1 (5 bases). Trimming pared 3 bases from V and 1 base from J, leaving 18 bases between. Germline V lookup: CDR1 KGHDR, CDR2 SFDVKD. The CDR3 loop spans 18 amino acids. As DNA, the CDR3 is TGTGCCACCAGTGATCCCCGAAGGAGGGGAAAATCTGGAAACACCATATATTTT. It specifies CATSDPRRRGKSGNTIYF.

The sample holds a few counts of this clone. The chain joins TRBV6-1 to TRBJ1-1; perhaps TRBD1 as D (5 bases). The V gene lost 1 base and the J gene lost 4 bases, with 10 bases spanning the gap. The CDR3 loop spans 14 amino acids. CDR1 and CDR2 from the germline V gene are MNHNS and SASEGT. CDR3 protein: CASSEDAGPTEAFF. The CDR3 DNA is TGTGCCAGCAGTGAAGATGCAGGGCCCACTGAAGCTTTCTTT.

This chain connects TRBV3-1 (or the pseudogene TRBV3-2) to TRBJ1-1; possible D gene TRBD1, 5 bases. Germline V gene sequence: CDR1 LGHDT, CDR2 YNNKEL (reference sequence). Trimming shortened V by 1 base and J by 10 bases, and 10 bases separated the two germline ends. The CDR3 sequence is 12 residues long. CDR3 sequence (DNA): TGTGCCAGCAGCCAAGGACCGGGGGTAGCTTTCTTT. This translates into CASSQGPGVAFF.

This sequence joins TRBV30 and TRBJ1-2; no clear D. This CDR3 is 13 amino acids long. Trimming stripped 4 bases from V and 6 bases from J, with 15 bases between. The germline V gene encodes CDR1 GTSNPN and CDR2 SVGIG (reference sequence). CDR3 residues: CAWTPRGDDGYTF. The CDR3 bases are TGTGCCTGGACCCCACGCGGTGACGATGGCTACACCTTC.

The chain has TRBV18 and TRBJ2-4; D remains ambiguous. CDR1 is KGHSH and CDR2 is LQKENI in the germline V gene. Trimming took off 0 bases at V and 3 bases at J, with 15 bases between the two ends. There are 17 residues in the CDR3. Here the CDR3 DNA reads TGTGCCAGCTCACCACCCGGTCCCTCAACGGGCAAAAACATTCAGTACTTC. Protein: CASSPPGPSTGKNIQYF.

The J gene is TRBJ2-7, the V gene TRBV30; D is ambiguous. The CDR3 is made up of 13 amino acids. Germline CDR1 reads GTSNPN; CDR2 reads SVGIG (reference sequence). V gave up 4 bases and J gave up 0 bases, with 10 bases separating them. This CDR3 is CAWTGDGSYEQYF. Here the CDR3 DNA reads TGTGCCTGGACAGGCGACGGCTCCTACGAGCAGTACTTC.

This chain links TRBV5-3 with TRBJ2-2; TRBD2 matches at 9 bases. TRBV5-3 is treated as an ORF (open reading frame) with a function not yet certain. V lost 0 bases to trimming and J lost 0 bases; unmatched junction nucleotides: 3. This CDR3 spans 17 amino acids. CDR3 region: CARSLGLAGSNTGELFF. The DNA of the CDR3 is TGTGCCAGAAGCTTGGGTCTAGCGGGATCGAACACCGGGGAGCTGTTTTTT.

CDR3 in amino acids: CASSRDRPNTGELFF. The DNA for the CDR3 is TGTGCCAGCAGCCGGGACAGACCGAACACCGGGGAGCTGTTTTTT. V and J are TRBV11-2 and TRBJ2-2; 7 nucleotides line up with TRBD1. The CDR3 totals 15 residues. V gave up 5 bases and J gave up 0 bases; unmatched junction bases: 3. Germline V lookup: CDR1 SGHAT, CDR2 FQNNGV.

Here the CDR3 DNA reads TGTGCCAGCAGCTTGGCCTCCGGTGGAGGGGAGACCCAGTACTTC. This gives the protein CASSLASGGGETQYF. The V and J genes are TRBV5-5 and TRBJ2-5, with D perhaps matching TRBD2 (6 bases). This CDR3 spans 15 amino acids. V gave up 0 bases and J gave up 5 bases, with 14 bases separating them. Germline assignment: CDR1 SGHKS and CDR2 YYEKEE (reference sequence).

A note on this clone: At one end, the junction sequence differs from germline, possibly due to a read error. This rearrangement joins TRBV6-5 to TRBJ2-1; 9 bases line up with TRBD2. The germline gives CDR1 MNHEY, CDR2 SVGAGI. The CDR3 sequence is 16 residues long. This CDR3 is CASSYSAGGLAQALVF. The CDR3 coding sequence is TGTGCCAGCAGTTACTCTGCCGGAGGACTAGCGCAGGCGTTGGTCTTC.

The chain combines TRBV18 with TRBJ1-5, with D possibly being TRBD1 (5 bases). Trimming removed 4 bases from V and 2 bases from J, with 12 bases in between. Germline V gene data show CDR1 as KGHSH and CDR2 as LQKENI. This CDR3 region has 15 residues. The CDR3 reads CASSQEGAGNQPQHF. CDR3 DNA sequence: TGTGCCAGCTCACAGGAAGGGGCTGGCAATCAGCCCCAGCATTTT.

This chain joins TRBV4-2 and TRBJ1-1, with D unclear. Trimming removed 0 bases at V and 6 bases at J, with 11 bases between. This CDR3 is built from 14 residues. Germline V gene data show CDR1 as LGHNA and CDR2 as YNFKEQ. CDR3: CASSQETGGSEAFF. The DNA of the CDR3 is TGTGCCAGCAGCCAAGAGACGGGAGGGTCTGAAGCTTTCTTT.

V gene TRBV14 combines with J gene TRBJ1-1, with TRBD1 matching over 7 bases. Trimming cost V 3 bases and J 4 bases; bases outside gene matches: 8. The CDR3 consists of 15 residues. Per germline, CDR1 SGHDN and CDR2 FVKESK. The CDR3 here is CASSQQQGWVTEAFF. The CDR3 DNA is TGTGCCAGCAGCCAGCAACAGGGGTGGGTCACTGAAGCTTTCTTT.

The gene calls are TRBV6-7 and TRBJ2-7, with 13 bases identical to TRBD2. TRBV6-7 is classed as an ORF, of uncertain function. CDR3 length: 17 residues. V shed 2 bases, J shed 2 bases, and the junction held 6 bases outside the gene matches. The CDR3 bases are TGTGCCAGCAGTTACGGGCCGACTAGCGGGGGGACCTACGAGCAGTACTTC. Translation gives CASSYGPTSGGTYEQYF.

The chain employs TRBV11-2 and TRBJ2-7, with D possibly being TRBD2 (6 bases). The CDR3 has 17 residues. Germline CDR1 and CDR2: SGHAT and FQNNGV. Trimming took 1 base from V and 3 from J, leaving 19 bases between them. CDR3 DNA: TGTGCCAGCAGCTTAGGGAGGGGCTCCTCGGGGAACTACGAGCAGTACTTC. Translation: CASSLGRGSSGNYEQYF.

The V and J genes are TRBV6-1 and TRBJ2-7; TRBD2 aligns across 7 bases. The CDR3 length is 16 residues. Per the germline V gene, CDR1 is MNHNS and CDR2 is SASEGT. The V gene end was trimmed by 3 bases and the J gene end by 1 base; junction bases not matched to a gene: 9. Here the CDR3 reads CASSDEWGGLSYEQYF. For the CDR3, the DNA is TGTGCCAGCAGTGATGAGTGGGGGGGATTATCCTACGAGCAGTACTTC.